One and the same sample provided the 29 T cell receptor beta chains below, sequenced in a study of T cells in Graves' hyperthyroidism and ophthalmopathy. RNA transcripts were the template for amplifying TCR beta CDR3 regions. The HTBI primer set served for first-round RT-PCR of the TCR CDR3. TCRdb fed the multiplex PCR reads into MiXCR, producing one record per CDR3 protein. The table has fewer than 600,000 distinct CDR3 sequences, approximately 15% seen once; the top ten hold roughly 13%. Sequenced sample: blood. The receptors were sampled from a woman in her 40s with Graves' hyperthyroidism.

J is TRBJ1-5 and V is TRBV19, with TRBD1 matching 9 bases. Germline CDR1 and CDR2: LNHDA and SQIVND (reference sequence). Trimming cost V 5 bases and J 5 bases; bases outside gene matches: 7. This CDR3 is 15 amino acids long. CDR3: CASSGKDRGHQPQHF. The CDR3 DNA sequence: TGTGCCAGTAGTGGAAAGGACAGGGGCCATCAGCCCCAGCATTTT.

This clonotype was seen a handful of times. The CDR3 DNA reads TGTGCCAGTAGTATCGGAAACTCTTGGGGCTATGGCTACACCTTC. It yields the protein CASSIGNSWGYGYTF. This chain joins TRBV19 and TRBJ1-2; D remains unclear. Trimming removed 3 bases from V and 4 bases from J, with 15 bases in between. In germline, CDR1 is LNHDA, CDR2 SQIVND (reference sequence). The CDR3 length is 15 residues.

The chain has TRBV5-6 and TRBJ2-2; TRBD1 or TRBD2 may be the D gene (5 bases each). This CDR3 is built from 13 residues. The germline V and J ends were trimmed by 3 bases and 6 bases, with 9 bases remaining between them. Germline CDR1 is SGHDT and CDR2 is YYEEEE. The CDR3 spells CASSSGTPGELFF. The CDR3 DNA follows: TGTGCCAGCAGCTCCGGGACGCCCGGGGAGCTGTTTTTT.

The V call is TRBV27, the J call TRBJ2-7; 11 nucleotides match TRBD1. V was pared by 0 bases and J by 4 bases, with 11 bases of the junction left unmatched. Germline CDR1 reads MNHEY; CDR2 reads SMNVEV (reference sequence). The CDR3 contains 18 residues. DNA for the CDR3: TGTGCCAGCAGTTTATCCGGAGACGGGACAGGGGGGCCTTACGAGCAGTACTTC. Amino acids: CASSLSGDGTGGPYEQYF.

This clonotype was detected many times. CDR3 in amino acids: CASSPSIGRGPDSYEQYF. For the CDR3, the DNA is TGTGCCAGCAGTCCCTCAATAGGGAGGGGCCCCGACTCCTACGAGCAGTACTTC. The chain couples TRBV12-3 or TRBV12-4 to TRBJ2-7, with 7 bases matching TRBD2. CDR3 length: 18 residues. The V and J ends lost 5 bases and 0 bases, in that order; junction bases with no gene match: 16.

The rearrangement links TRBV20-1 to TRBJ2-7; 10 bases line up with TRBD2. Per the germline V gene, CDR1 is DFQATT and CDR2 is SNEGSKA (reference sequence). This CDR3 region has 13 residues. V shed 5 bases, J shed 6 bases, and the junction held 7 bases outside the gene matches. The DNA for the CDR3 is TGCAGTGCTTCAGCGGGAGGGCCCAGCGAGCAGTACTTC. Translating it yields CSASAGGPSEQYF.

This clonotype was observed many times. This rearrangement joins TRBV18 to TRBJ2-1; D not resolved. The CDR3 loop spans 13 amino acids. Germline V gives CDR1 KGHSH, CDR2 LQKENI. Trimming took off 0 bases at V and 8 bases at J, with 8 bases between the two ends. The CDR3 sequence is CASSPPVMDEQFF. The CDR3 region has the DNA TGTGCCAGCTCACCACCGGTAATGGATGAGCAGTTCTTC.

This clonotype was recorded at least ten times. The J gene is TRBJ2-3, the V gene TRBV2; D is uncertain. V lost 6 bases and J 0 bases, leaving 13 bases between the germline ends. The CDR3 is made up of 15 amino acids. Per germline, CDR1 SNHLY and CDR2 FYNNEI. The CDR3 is CASSVSRISTDTQYF. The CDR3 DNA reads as TGTGCCAGCAGCGTCTCGCGGATAAGCACAGATACGCAGTATTTT.

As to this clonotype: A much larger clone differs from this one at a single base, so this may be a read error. The CDR3 sequence is CASSPRTSRAYGQYF. In nucleotides, the CDR3 is TGCGCCAGCAGCCCGAGGACTAGCCGTGCCTACGGGCAGTACTTC. The V and J genes are TRBV5-1 and TRBJ2-7; TRBD2 matches 8 bases. Germline V gene data show CDR1 as SGHRS and CDR2 as YFSETQ. The CDR3 has 15 residues.

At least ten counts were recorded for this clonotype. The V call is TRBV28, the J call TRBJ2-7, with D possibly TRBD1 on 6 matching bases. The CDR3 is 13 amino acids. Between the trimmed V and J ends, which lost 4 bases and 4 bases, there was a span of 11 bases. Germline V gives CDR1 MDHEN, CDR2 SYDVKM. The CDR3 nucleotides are TGTGCCAGCAGTTCCGGGACAAATTACGAGCAGTACTTC. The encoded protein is CASSSGTNYEQYF.

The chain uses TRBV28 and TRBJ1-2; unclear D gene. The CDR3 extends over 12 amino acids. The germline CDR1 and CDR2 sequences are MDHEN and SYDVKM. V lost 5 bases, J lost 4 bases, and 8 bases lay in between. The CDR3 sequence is CASSKTFYGYTF. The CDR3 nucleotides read TGTGCCAGCAGTAAGACATTCTATGGCTACACCTTC.

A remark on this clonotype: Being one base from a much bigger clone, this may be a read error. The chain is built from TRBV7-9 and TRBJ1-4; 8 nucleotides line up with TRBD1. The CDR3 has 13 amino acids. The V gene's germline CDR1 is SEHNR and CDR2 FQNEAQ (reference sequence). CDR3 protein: CASSLVGQEKLSF. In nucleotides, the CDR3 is TGTGCCAGCAGCTTGGTGGGACAGGAAAAACTGTCTTTT. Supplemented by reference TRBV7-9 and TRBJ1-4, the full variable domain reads DTGVSQNPRHKITKRGQNVTFRCDPISEHNRLYWYRQTLGQGPEFLTYFQNEAQLEKSRLLSDRFSAERPKGSFSTLEIQRTEQGDSAMYLCASSLVGQEKLSFGSGTQLSVL.

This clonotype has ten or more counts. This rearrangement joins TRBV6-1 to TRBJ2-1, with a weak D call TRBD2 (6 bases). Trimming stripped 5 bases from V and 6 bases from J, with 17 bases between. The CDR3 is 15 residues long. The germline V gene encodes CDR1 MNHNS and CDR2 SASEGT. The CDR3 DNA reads TGTGCCAGCAGTCGTACCGGGAGTGGTTCCAATGAGCAGTTCTTC. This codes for CASSRTGSGSNEQFF.

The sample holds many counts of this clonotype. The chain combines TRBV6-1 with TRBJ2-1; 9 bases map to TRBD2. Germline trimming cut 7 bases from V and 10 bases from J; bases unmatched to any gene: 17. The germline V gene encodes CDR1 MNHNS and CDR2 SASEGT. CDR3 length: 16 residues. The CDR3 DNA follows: TGTGCCAGCACCGAAACACCCCCGGGACTAGCAGGGGAGCAGTTCTTC. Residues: CASTETPPGLAGEQFF.

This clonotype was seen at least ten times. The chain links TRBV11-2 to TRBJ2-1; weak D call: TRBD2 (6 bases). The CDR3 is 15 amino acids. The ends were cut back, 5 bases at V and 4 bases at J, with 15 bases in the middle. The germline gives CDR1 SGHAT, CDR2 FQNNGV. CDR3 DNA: TGTGCCAGCAGCCACTACGTGGGACTTTACAATGAGCAGTTCTTC. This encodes CASSHYVGLYNEQFF.

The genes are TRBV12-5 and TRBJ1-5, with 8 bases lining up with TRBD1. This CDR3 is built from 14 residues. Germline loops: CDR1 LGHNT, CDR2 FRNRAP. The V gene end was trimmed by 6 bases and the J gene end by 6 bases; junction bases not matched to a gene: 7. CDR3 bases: TGTGCTAGTGGGAAAACAGGGGGTTTTCAGCCCCAGCATTTT. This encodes CASGKTGGFQPQHF.

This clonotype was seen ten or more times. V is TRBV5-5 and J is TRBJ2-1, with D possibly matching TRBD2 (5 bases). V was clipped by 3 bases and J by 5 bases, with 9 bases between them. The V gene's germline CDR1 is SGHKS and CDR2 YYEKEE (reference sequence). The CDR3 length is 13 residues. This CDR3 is CASSYDYNNEQFF. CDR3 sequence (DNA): TGTGCCAGCAGCTACGACTACAACAATGAGCAGTTCTTC.

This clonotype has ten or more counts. In DNA form, the CDR3 reads TGTGCCAGCAGAGCCGCAGCCAAAAACATTCAGTACTTC. This gives the protein CASRAAAKNIQYF. The chain recombines TRBV27 with TRBJ2-4; D is unclear. Trimming took off 6 bases at V and 0 bases at J, with 6 bases between the two ends. The CDR3 loop spans 13 amino acids. Germline V gene lookup returns CDR1 MNHEY and CDR2 SMNVEV (reference sequence).

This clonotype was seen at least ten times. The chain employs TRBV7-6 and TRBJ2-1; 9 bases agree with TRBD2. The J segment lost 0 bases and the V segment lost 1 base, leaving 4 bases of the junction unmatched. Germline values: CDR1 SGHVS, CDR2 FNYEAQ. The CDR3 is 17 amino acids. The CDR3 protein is CASSLVGGRGSYNEQFF. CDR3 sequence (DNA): TGTGCCAGCAGCTTAGTCGGCGGGAGGGGCTCCTACAATGAGCAGTTCTTC.

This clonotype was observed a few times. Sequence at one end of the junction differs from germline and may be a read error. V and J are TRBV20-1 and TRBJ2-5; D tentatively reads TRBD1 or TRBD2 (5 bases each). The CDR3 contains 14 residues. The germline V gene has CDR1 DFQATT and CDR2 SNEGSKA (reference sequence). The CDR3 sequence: CGATTGTLKETQYF. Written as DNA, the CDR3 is TGCGGTGCTACAACCGGGACCCTGAAAGAGACCCAGTACTTC.

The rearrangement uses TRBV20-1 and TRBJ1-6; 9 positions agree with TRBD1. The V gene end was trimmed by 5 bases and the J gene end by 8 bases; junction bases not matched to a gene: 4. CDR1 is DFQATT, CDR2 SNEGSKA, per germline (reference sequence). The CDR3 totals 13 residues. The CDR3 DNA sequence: TGCAGTGCTGGGACAGGGAGGGATTCACCCCTCCACTTT. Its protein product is CSAGTGRDSPLHF.

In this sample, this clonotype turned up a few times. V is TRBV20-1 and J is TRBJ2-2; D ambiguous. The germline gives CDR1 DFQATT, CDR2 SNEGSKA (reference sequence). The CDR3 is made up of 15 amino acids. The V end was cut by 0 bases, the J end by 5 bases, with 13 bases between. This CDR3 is CSAREPIGRTGELFF. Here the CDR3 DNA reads TGCAGTGCTAGAGAACCGATAGGACGTACCGGGGAGCTGTTTTTT.

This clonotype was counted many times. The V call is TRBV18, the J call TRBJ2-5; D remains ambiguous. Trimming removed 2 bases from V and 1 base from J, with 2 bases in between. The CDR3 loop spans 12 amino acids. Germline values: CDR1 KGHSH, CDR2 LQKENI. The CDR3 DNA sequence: TGTGCCAGCTCACCATCCCAAGAGACCCAGTACTTC. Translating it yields CASSPSQETQYF. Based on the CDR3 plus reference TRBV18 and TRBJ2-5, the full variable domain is NAGVMQNPRHLVRRRGQEARLRCSPMKGHSHVYWYRQLPEEGLKFMVYLQKENIIDESGMPKERFSAEFPKEGPSILRIQQVVRGDSAAYFCASSPSQETQYFGPGTRLLVL.

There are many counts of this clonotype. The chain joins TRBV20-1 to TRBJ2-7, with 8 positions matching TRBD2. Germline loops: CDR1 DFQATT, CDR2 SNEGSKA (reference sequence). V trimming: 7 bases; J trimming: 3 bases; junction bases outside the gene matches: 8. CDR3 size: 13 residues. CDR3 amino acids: CSVDGGGHYEQYF. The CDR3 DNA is TGCAGTGTTGACGGGGGGGGCCACTACGAGCAGTACTTC.

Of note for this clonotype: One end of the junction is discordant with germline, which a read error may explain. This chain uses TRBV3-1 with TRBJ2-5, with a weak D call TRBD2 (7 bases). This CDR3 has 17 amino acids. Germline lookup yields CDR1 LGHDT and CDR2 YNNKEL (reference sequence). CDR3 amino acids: CASSQAEWRGRQEIQYF. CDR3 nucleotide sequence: TGTGCCAGCAGCCAAGCGGAATGGCGGGGGCGACAAGAGATCCAGTACTTC.

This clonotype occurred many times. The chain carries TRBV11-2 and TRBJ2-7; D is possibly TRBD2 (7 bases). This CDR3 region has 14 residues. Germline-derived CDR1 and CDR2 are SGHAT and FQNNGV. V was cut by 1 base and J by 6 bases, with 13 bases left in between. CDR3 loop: CASSLVGGAGEQYF. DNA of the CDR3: TGTGCCAGCAGCTTAGTGGGGGGGGCTGGCGAGCAGTACTTC.

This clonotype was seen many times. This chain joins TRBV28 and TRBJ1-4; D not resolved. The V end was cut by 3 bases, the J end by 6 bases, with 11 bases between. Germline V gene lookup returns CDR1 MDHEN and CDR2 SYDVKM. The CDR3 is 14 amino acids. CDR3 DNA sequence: TGTGCCAGCAGTTTGGGCAGGTTGGATGAAAAACTGTTTTTT. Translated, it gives CASSLGRLDEKLFF.

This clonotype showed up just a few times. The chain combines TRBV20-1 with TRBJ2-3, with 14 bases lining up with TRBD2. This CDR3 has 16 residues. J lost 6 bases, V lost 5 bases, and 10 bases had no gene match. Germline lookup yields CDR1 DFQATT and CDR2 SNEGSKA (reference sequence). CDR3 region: CSAAKRTSGGRDTQYF. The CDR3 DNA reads TGCAGTGCTGCTAAGCGGACTAGCGGGGGGAGGGATACGCAGTATTTT.

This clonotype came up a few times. CDR3 protein: CASSPREWETGELFF. CDR3 DNA sequence: TGTGCCAGCAGCCCGCGGGAGTGGGAGACCGGGGAGCTGTTTTTT. The rearrangement links TRBV7-9 to TRBJ2-2; 7 positions agree with TRBD2. CDR1 and CDR2 from the germline V gene are SEHNR and FQNEAQ (reference sequence). The V segment lost 5 bases and the J segment 5 bases; nucleotides outside the gene matches: 8. The CDR3 is made up of 15 amino acids.